The rows below give T cell receptor beta chains drawn from one sample of a study of human T cells and chemical hapten exposure. TCRdb analysed the RACE reads with MiXCR anew, one entry per CDR3 protein. The table has just under 350,000 distinct CDR3 sequences, 6% to 8.5% seen once. Sample: whole blood, taken in connection with sensitization to the hapten diphenylcyclopropenone (DPC). The receptor source for this set is a woman aged 18-30 years with alopecia areata. Some clones in this sample may be carry-over from other donors' samples. CDR3s include the opening cysteine and the closing phenylalanine or tryptophan. The D gene is left open where the match is weak. Not every row has a clone size; where given, it reads once, few, many or a size class.

V gene	D gene	J gene	clone size	CDR3 protein	CDR3 DNA
TRBV18	.	TRBJ1-4	.	CASSPTTHEKLFF	TGTGCCAGCTCACCAACCACTCATGAAAAACTGTTTTTT
TRBV29-1	.	TRBJ2-5	.	CSVKETQYF	TGCAGCGTCAAAGAGACCCAGTACTTC
TRBV5-4	.	TRBJ1-1	.	CASSAGPGTTEAFF	TGTGCCAGCAGCGCCGGCCCCGGGACGACTGAAGCTTTCTTT
TRBV12-3/TRBV12-4	.	TRBJ1-3	.	CASSFGGDASGNTIYF	TGTGCCAGCAGTTTCGGAGGGGATGCCTCTGGAAACACCATATATTTT
TRBV7-2	.	TRBJ1-2	few	CASSFGAYGYTF	TGTGCCAGCAGCTTCGGTGCCTATGGCTACACCTTC
TRBV6-5	.	TRBJ2-7	.	CASSYRWEYEQYF	TGTGCCAGCAGTTACCGTTGGGAGTACGAGCAGTACTTC
TRBV4-3	.	TRBJ2-7	.	CASSQVRSGDREQYF	TGCGCCAGCAGCCAAGTACGGTCCGGGGATCGCGAGCAGTACTTC
TRBV4-3	.	TRBJ2-1	.	CASSQDLGTLLERNEQFF	TGCGCCAGCAGCCAAGATCTTGGGACCCTACTTGAACGGAATGAGCAGTTCTTC
TRBV5-4	.	TRBJ2-1	few	CASQGDPVNEQFF	TGTGCCTCCCAAGGGGACCCCGTAAATGAGCAGTTCTTC
TRBV6-1	.	TRBJ2-6	.	CASSGSTGTFFRTGANVLTF	TGTGCCAGCAGTGGCTCCACGGGGACCTTCTTCCGCACTGGGGCCAACGTCCTGACTTTC
TRBV27	.	TRBJ2-5	many	CASSNRGGQETQYF	TGTGCCAGCAGTAACAGGGGAGGCCAAGAGACCCAGTACTTC
TRBV4-3	TRBD1	TRBJ1-6	few	CASSPSQGGPLHF	TGCGCCAGCAGCCCCTCGCAGGGGGGGCCCCTCCACTTT
TRBV4-3	.	TRBJ1-3	many	CASSQDLQGAGNTIYF	TGCGCCAGCAGCCAAGATCTGCAGGGTGCTGGAAACACCATATATTTT
TRBV7-9	TRBD2	TRBJ2-1	many	CASSLIAGGRNNEQFF	TGTGCCAGCAGTTTAATAGCGGGGGGACGAAACAATGAGCAGTTCTTC
TRBV4-3	TRBD2	TRBJ2-1	many	CASSQTPQLASAYNEQFF	TGCGCCAGCAGCCAAACGCCCCAACTAGCGTCCGCCTACAATGAGCAGTTCTTC
TRBV7-9	TRBD1	TRBJ2-7	.	CASSGGQGGGEQYF	TGTGCCAGCAGCGGTGGACAGGGAGGTGGCGAGCAGTACTTC
TRBV27	.	TRBJ1-6	few	CASSPALLGSPLHF	TGTGCCAGCAGCCCTGCTCTCCTGGGGTCACCCCTCCACTTT
TRBV11-2	.	TRBJ2-5	few	CASSLELSGIETQYF	TGTGCCAGCAGCTTAGAGCTAAGCGGAATCGAGACCCAGTACTTC
TRBV7-2	.	TRBJ1-5	many	CASSSRPTGNQPQHF	TGTGCCAGCAGCTCGCGTCCTACGGGCAATCAGCCCCAGCATTTT
TRBV7-2	TRBD1	TRBJ1-6	few	CASTPTLQGALESPLHF	TGTGCCAGCACCCCAACCCTACAGGGGGCGCTTGAATCACCCCTCCACTTT
TRBV11-2	.	TRBJ2-1	few	CASSLVGANTHEQFF	TGTGCCAGCAGCTTAGTCGGAGCAAACACCCATGAGCAGTTCTTC
TRBV6-6	.	TRBJ1-4	.	CASSTTTYDQAELFF	TGTGCCAGCAGTACGACAACATACGACCAGGCGGAACTGTTTTTT
TRBV12-3/TRBV12-4	.	TRBJ2-1	many	CPDNEQFF	TGTCCGGACAATGAGCAGTTCTTC
TRBV6-5	.	TRBJ1-2	.	CASRDRFTDYGYTF	TGTGCCAGTCGAGACAGGTTCACCGACTATGGCTACACCTTC
TRBV5-4	TRBD2	TRBJ2-3	few	CASSFGLAGFTDTQYF	TGTGCCAGCAGCTTTGGGCTAGCGGGGTTTACAGATACGCAGTATTTT
TRBV27	.	TRBJ1-2	many	CASSLTGNNYGYTF	TGTGCCAGCAGTTTAACAGGGAATAACTATGGCTACACCTTC
TRBV4-3	.	TRBJ1-4	.	CASSQVRDWEKLFF	TGCGCCAGCAGCCAAGTAAGGGATTGGGAAAAACTGTTTTTT
TRBV29-1	.	TRBJ1-1	many	CSVFYTEAFF	TGCAGCGTATTCTACACTGAAGCTTTCTTT
TRBV9	.	TRBJ2-6	many	CASSGTSSGANVLTF	TGTGCCAGCAGCGGAACCAGCTCTGGGGCCAACGTCCTGACTTTC
TRBV12-3/TRBV12-4	.	TRBJ2-5	many	CASSLAYSTYF	TGTGCCAGCAGTTTAGCTTACTCGACCTACTTC
TRBV27	.	TRBJ2-7	.	CASSRGPLYEQYF	TGTGCCAGCAGTCGGGGGCCCTTATACGAGCAGTACTTC
TRBV4-1	TRBD1	TRBJ1-1	many	CASSIGQGPQDTEAFF	TGCGCCAGCAGTATTGGACAGGGTCCTCAAGACACTGAAGCTTTCTTT
TRBV6-2/TRBV6-3	.	TRBJ2-5	few	CASSYDPNGAQYF	TGTGCCAGCAGTTATGACCCGAACGGAGCCCAGTACTTC
TRBV6-1	.	TRBJ2-7	many	CASSEVGDYEQYF	TGTGCCAGCAGTGAAGTGGGGGACTACGAGCAGTACTTC
TRBV7-3	.	TRBJ1-1	few	CASSNGVTEAFF	TGTGCCAGCAGCAACGGGGTAACTGAAGCTTTCTTT
TRBV15	.	TRBJ2-2	few	CATSFNRVLDGELFF	TGTGCCACCAGTTTTAACAGAGTCTTAGACGGGGAGCTGTTTTTT
TRBV5-1	TRBD2	TRBJ2-1	many	CASSRSTSGNEQFF	TGCGCCAGCAGCAGATCCACTAGCGGGAATGAGCAGTTCTTC
TRBV6-6	.	TRBJ1-1	many	CASSLGQPPNTEAFF	TGTGCCAGCAGTTTGGGGCAGCCCCCGAACACTGAAGCTTTCTTT
TRBV21-1	.	TRBJ1-1	.	CASSKFDGGREAFF	TGTGCCAGCAGCAAATTTGACGGAGGAAGGGAAGCTTTCTTT
TRBV7-2	.	TRBJ1-2	many	CASSPSQGYGYTF	TGTGCCAGCAGCCCCTCCCAAGGCTATGGCTACACCTTC